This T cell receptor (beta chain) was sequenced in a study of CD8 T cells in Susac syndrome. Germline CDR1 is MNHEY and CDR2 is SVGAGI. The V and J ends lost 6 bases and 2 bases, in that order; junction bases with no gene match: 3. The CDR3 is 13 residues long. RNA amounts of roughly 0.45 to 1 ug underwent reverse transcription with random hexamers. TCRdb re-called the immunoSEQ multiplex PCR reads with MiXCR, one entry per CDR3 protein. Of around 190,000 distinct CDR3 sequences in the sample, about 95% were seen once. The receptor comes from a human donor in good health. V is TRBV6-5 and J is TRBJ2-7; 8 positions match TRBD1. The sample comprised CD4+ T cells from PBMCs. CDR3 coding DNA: TGTGCCAGCAGCCTGACAGGGGCCTACGAGCAGTACTTC. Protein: CASSLTGAYEQYF.